The 32 T cell receptor beta chains below were found in one sample sequenced in a study of blood T cell repertoires in COVID-19. TCRdb's copy holds only in-frame clones and misses some; the assay was immunoSEQ multiplex PCR. The sample yields roughly 190,000 clones, 80% to 90% seen once. The sample was peripheral blood. The receptors were sampled from a human donor in a cohort sampled during active COVID-19.

This chain joins TRBV28 and TRBJ2-7, with TRBD1 identical over 10 bases. V was clipped by 6 bases and J by 5 bases; unmatched bases: 10. Germline-derived CDR1 and CDR2 are MDHEN and SYDVKM. The CDR3 totals 15 residues. As DNA, the CDR3 is TGTGCCAGCAGGGAAAGGGACAGGGGTGTCCACGAGCAGTACTTC. Translating gives CASRERDRGVHEQYF.

The J gene is TRBJ1-4, the V gene TRBV7-9; D gene ambiguous. The germline V gene has CDR1 SEHNR and CDR2 FQNEAQ (reference sequence). The germline V and J ends were trimmed by 0 bases and 6 bases, with 8 bases remaining between them. The CDR3 is 14 residues long. The CDR3: CASSLAGGHEKLFF. The CDR3 bases are TGTGCCAGCAGCTTAGCAGGCGGTCATGAAAAACTGTTTTTT.

The CDR3 here is CASSQVPGVTEAFF. The CDR3 bases are TGTGCCAGCAGCCAAGTACCGGGGGTCACTGAAGCTTTCTTT. V and J are TRBV3-1 (or the pseudogene TRBV3-2) and TRBJ1-1; TRBD1 is a possible D gene (5 bases). CDR1 and CDR2 (germline): LGHDT, YNNKEL (reference sequence). V shed 1 base and J shed 4 bases, with 10 bases lying between them. The length of the CDR3 is 14 residues.

The chain couples TRBV4-1 to TRBJ2-1; 9 nucleotides align to TRBD1. CDR3 length equals 15 residues. CDR1 is MGHRA, CDR2 YSYEKL, per germline. V was clipped by 4 bases and J by 5 bases; unmatched bases: 6. DNA of the CDR3: TGCGCCAGCAGCCGTACCGGGACAGGGAACAATGAGCAGTTCTTC. Translating it yields CASSRTGTGNNEQFF.

This chain links TRBV6-6 with TRBJ1-6, with TRBD1 matching 7 bases. This CDR3 is built from 14 residues. Looked up from germline, CDR1 is MNHNY and CDR2 is SVGAGI (reference sequence). After removal of 6 bases from V and 5 bases from J, the junction contained 4 bases not matched to a gene. This chain's CDR3 is CASSPGGNNSPLHF. In nucleotides, the CDR3 is TGTGCCAGCAGCCCAGGGGGAAATAATTCACCCCTCCACTTT.

The CDR3 protein is CSVEDSGGRKAFF. The CDR3, as DNA: TGCAGCGTTGAAGATAGTGGAGGTAGGAAAGCTTTCTTT. The chain uses TRBV29-1 and TRBJ1-1; unclear D gene. This CDR3 contains 13 residues. The germline V gene has CDR1 SQVTM and CDR2 ANQGSEA. V was pared by 0 bases and J by 9 bases, with 14 bases between.

This chain uses TRBV5-1 with TRBJ2-5, with no clear D. CDR3 length: 12 residues. V gave up 0 bases and J gave up 5 bases, with 5 bases separating them. Germline assignment: CDR1 SGHRS and CDR2 YFSETQ. The CDR3 DNA sequence: TGCGCCAGCAGCTTGGACTTGGAGACCCAGTACTTC. This gives the protein CASSLDLETQYF.

As DNA, the CDR3 is TGCGCCAGCAGCTCGACCGGACAGTTGAACACTGAAGCTTTCTTT. Amino acids: CASSSTGQLNTEAFF. The J gene is TRBJ1-1, the V gene TRBV5-1, with D tentatively TRBD1 (6 bases). V lost 3 bases, J lost 0 bases, and 12 bases lay in between. The germline V gene encodes CDR1 SGHRS and CDR2 YFSETQ. The CDR3 runs to 15 residues.

This chain links TRBV7-9 with TRBJ1-4; no definite D call. The CDR3 is 14 amino acids. Per the germline V gene, CDR1 is SEHNR and CDR2 is FQNEAQ (reference sequence). The V gene lost 3 bases and the J gene lost 5 bases, with 10 bases spanning the gap. For the CDR3, the DNA is TGTGCCAGCAGCTTGGCAATCGAAAATGAAAAACTGTTTTTT. Translated: CASSLAIENEKLFF.

This clone was seen a handful of times. This CDR3 reads CASSDRQATVNSPLHF. CDR3 DNA: TGTGCCAGCAGCGACCGACAGGCAACGGTAAATTCACCCCTCCACTTT. J is TRBJ1-6 and V is TRBV9; tentatively, D is TRBD1 (6 bases). CDR1 and CDR2 (germline): SGDLS, YYNGEE. V was pared by 3 bases and J by 7 bases, with 17 bases between. The CDR3 has 16 amino acids.

A remark on this clone: One junction end does not reproduce the germline sequence, and a read error may be involved. J is TRBJ1-2 and V is TRBV11-2; the match to TRBD1 covers 8 bases. This CDR3 has 13 residues. CDR1 is SGHAT, CDR2 FQNNGV, per germline. This CDR3 reads CASSLGWAGQVLF. CDR3 bases: TGTGCCAGCAGCTTAGGATGGGCGGGACAGGTCCTCTTC.

The chain links TRBV23-1 to TRBJ1-1, with D maybe TRBD1 (6 bases). TRBV23-1 is an open reading frame whose function is uncertain. CDR3 size: 11 residues. Trimming cost V 9 bases and J 4 bases, with 9 bases left between them. CDR3 nucleotides: TGCGCCAGAACAGGGACCACTGAAGCTTTCTTT. It codes for CARTGTTEAFF.

This chain joins TRBV27 and TRBJ1-2; 9 nucleotides agree with TRBD1. Germline assignment: CDR1 MNHEY and CDR2 SMNVEV (reference sequence). The CDR3 has 14 residues. With V trimmed by 5 bases and J by 4 bases, 5 bases remained unmatched. This CDR3 is CASSLGTGPYGYTF. In DNA, the CDR3 is TGTGCCAGCAGTCTAGGGACAGGGCCCTATGGCTACACCTTC.

This clone was seen a handful of times. CDR3 coding DNA: TGTGCCAGTACCCTGGTAGGGGTGTCCGATCAGCCCCAGCATTTT. Translation gives CASTLVGVSDQPQHF. V and J are TRBV19 and TRBJ1-5; TRBD1 might be the D (5 bases). The germline CDR1 and CDR2 sequences are LNHDA and SQIVND (reference sequence). CDR3 length: 15 residues. V lost 7 bases, J lost 5 bases, and 18 bases lay in between. Filled out from reference TRBV19 and TRBJ1-5, the complete variable domain reads DGGITQSPKYLFRKEGQNVTLSCEQNLNHDAMYWYRQDPGQGLRLIYYSQIVNDFQKGDIAEGYSVSREKKESFPLTVTSAQKNPTAFYLCASTLVGVSDQPQHFGDGTRLSIL.

This chain joins TRBV6-6 and TRBJ2-1, with a possible D match to TRBD2 (6 bases). V gave up 10 bases and J gave up 7 bases, with 14 bases separating them. This CDR3 is 12 amino acids long. Germline CDR1 reads MNHNY; CDR2 reads SVGAGI (reference sequence). In nucleotides, the CDR3 is TGTGCCACCGGGACCCGGGGGAATGAGCAGTTCTTC. It codes for CATGTRGNEQFF.

In DNA form, the CDR3 reads TGTGCCAGTAGTTCTCAAGGGGGCCCCTCCACAGATACGCAGTATTTT. This translates into CASSSQGGPSTDTQYF. The chain employs TRBV19 and TRBJ2-3; 7 bases match TRBD1. This CDR3 is 16 amino acids long. The V and J ends lost 5 bases and 2 bases, in that order; junction bases with no gene match: 10. Germline CDR1 LNHDA, CDR2 SQIVND (reference sequence).

CDR3 bases: TGCGCCAGCAGCCAAGAATCCACAGGGCTGGGGGAGCAGTACTTC. As protein: CASSQESTGLGEQYF. This chain links TRBV4-1 with TRBJ2-7; maybe TRBD1 (6 bases). The germline V gene has CDR1 MGHRA and CDR2 YSYEKL. There are 15 residues in the CDR3. V was trimmed by 0 bases and J by 7 bases, leaving 16 bases between them.

This chain connects TRBV27 to TRBJ2-2; 8 bases line up with TRBD1. This CDR3 has 16 residues. Per the germline V gene, CDR1 is MNHEY and CDR2 is SMNVEV (reference sequence). V gave up 5 bases and J gave up 2 bases; unmatched junction bases: 7. The CDR3 bases are TGTGCCAGCAGTCTAGGGACAGGTGGAAACACCGGGGAGCTGTTTTTT. Protein sequence: CASSLGTGGNTGELFF.

The chain has TRBV5-1 and TRBJ2-2, with a weak D call TRBD2 (5 bases). The CDR3 is 14 amino acids. With 1 base removed from V and 10 bases from J, the gap between germline ends came to 14 bases. Looked up from germline, CDR1 is SGHRS and CDR2 is YFSETQ. CDR3 region: CASSLQTGREELFF. CDR3 bases: TGCGCCAGCAGCTTGCAGACGGGTCGGGAGGAGCTGTTTTTT. The whole variable domain, remainder taken from reference TRBV5-1 and TRBJ2-2, is KAGVTQTPRYLIKTRGQQVTLSCSPISGHRSVSWYQQTPGQGLQFLFEYFSETQRNKGNFPGRFSGRQFSNSRSEMNVSTLELGDSALYLCASSLQTGREELFFGEGSRLTVL.

The CDR3 here is CAWSKMGGVEQYF. The CDR3 nucleotides are TGTGCCTGGAGTAAAATGGGGGGGGTTGAGCAGTACTTC. J is TRBJ2-7 and V is TRBV30, with 7 bases aligning to TRBD2. The V segment lost 2 bases and the J segment 7 bases; nucleotides outside the gene matches: 8. The germline CDR1 and CDR2 sequences are GTSNPN and SVGIG (reference sequence). The CDR3 is 13 amino acids. Drawing the rest from reference TRBV30 and TRBJ2-7, the complete variable domain is SQTIHQWPATLVQPVGSPLSLECTVEGTSNPNLYWYRQAAGRGLQLLFYSVGIGQISSEVPQNLSASRPQDRQFILSSKKLLLSDSGFYLCAWSKMGGVEQYFGPGTRLTVT.

The gene calls are TRBV7-8 and TRBJ2-1; D perhaps matches TRBD1 (5 bases). The germline V gene has CDR1 SGHVS and CDR2 FQNEAQ. V was pared by 2 bases and J by 5 bases, with 10 bases between. The CDR3 covers 14 residues. CDR3 coding DNA: TGTGCCAGCAGCTTATCAGGGTCCAACAATGAGCAGTTCTTC. Its translation: CASSLSGSNNEQFF.

The rearrangement links TRBV4-2 to TRBJ1-6, with TRBD1 matching 7 bases. The germline CDR1 and CDR2 sequences are LGHNA and YNFKEQ. V was pared by 2 bases and J by 0 bases, with 4 bases of the junction left unmatched. There are 17 residues in the CDR3. In DNA, the CDR3 is TGTGCCAGCAGCCAATTAGCAGGGGGCTCCTATAATTCACCCCTCCACTTT. Its protein is CASSQLAGGSYNSPLHF.

This clone was detected a few times. J is TRBJ1-2 and V is TRBV7-2, with D unclear. Germline CDR1 reads SGHTA; CDR2 reads FQGNSA. This CDR3 is built from 13 residues. Trimming shortened V by 3 bases and J by 2 bases, and 7 bases separated the two germline ends. CDR3 DNA sequence: TGTGCCAGCAGCTTCGGTCCGAACTATGGCTACACCTTC. Its translation: CASSFGPNYGYTF.

This clone was recorded many times. This chain connects TRBV6-5 to TRBJ1-4; D possibly corresponds to TRBD1 (5 bases). V lost 6 bases and J 8 bases, leaving 19 bases between the germline ends. The CDR3 spans 15 residues. The germline gives CDR1 MNHEY, CDR2 SVGAGI. This chain's CDR3 is CASSRAREEGEKLFF. The CDR3 DNA reads as TGTGCCAGCAGCCGCGCCAGGGAGGAAGGAGAAAAACTGTTTTTT.

J is TRBJ2-4 and V is TRBV4-1; 7 bases map to TRBD2. The V segment lost 0 bases and the J segment 4 bases; nucleotides outside the gene matches: 18. CDR1 is MGHRA, CDR2 YSYEKL, per germline. The CDR3 runs 20 residues. Here the CDR3 reads CASSQEIKAGAGVTKNIQYF. CDR3 in DNA: TGCGCCAGCAGCCAAGAGATTAAGGCTGGCGCGGGAGTCACGAAAAACATTCAGTACTTC.

This sequence joins TRBV7-9 and TRBJ2-5; 11 positions agree with TRBD2. Trimming took 5 bases from V and 5 from J; bases not matched to a gene: 16. CDR3 length: 18 amino acids. Germline V lookup: CDR1 SEHNR, CDR2 FQNEAQ (reference sequence). The CDR3 DNA reads TGTGCCAGCAGCCCTCCTCGAAGGCTAGCGGGAGGCGTGGAGACCCAGTACTTC. This gives the protein CASSPPRRLAGGVETQYF.

The rearrangement joins TRBV7-8 to TRBJ2-3; 11 bases are shared with TRBD1. The CDR3 sequence is 16 residues long. Germline assignment: CDR1 SGHVS and CDR2 FQNEAQ. Losses at the gene ends were 3 bases for V and 14 bases for J; bases not matched to a gene: 16. The CDR3 spells CASSLGPGTGGDLSYF. DNA of the CDR3: TGTGCCAGCAGCTTGGGACCCGGGACAGGGGGAGATTTGTCGTATTTT. Based on the CDR3 plus reference TRBV7-8 and TRBJ2-3, the full variable domain is GAGVSQSPRYKVAKRGQDVALRCDPISGHVSLFWYQQALGQGPEFLTYFQNEAQLDKSGLPSDRFFAERPEGSVSTLKIQRTQQEDSAVYLCASSLGPGTGGDLSYFGPGTRLTVL.

V and J are TRBV2 and TRBJ2-3; the match to TRBD1 covers 7 bases. CDR1 SNHLY and CDR2 FYNNEI come from the germline V gene. Unmatched junction bases numbered 7, after V lost 5 bases and J lost 2 bases. There are 15 residues in the CDR3. CDR3 in DNA: TGTGCCAGCAGTCCCGGGCAGGGGGTCACAGATACGCAGTATTTT. Translated, it gives CASSPGQGVTDTQYF.

This clone was seen more than once but under ten times. V gene TRBV29-1 combines with J gene TRBJ2-5; weak D call: TRBD1 (6 bases). Germline CDR1 is SQVTM and CDR2 is ANQGSEA. Trimming stripped 6 bases from V and 4 bases from J, with 12 bases between. This CDR3 has 12 residues. CDR3 in DNA: TGCAGCGTGCAGGGACAAGGAGAGACCCAGTACTTC. It codes for CSVQGQGETQYF.

This clone has only a few counts. This chain connects TRBV27 to TRBJ1-3, with 8 bases fitting TRBD1. Unmatched junction bases numbered 8, after V lost 6 bases and J lost 4 bases. Germline assignment: CDR1 MNHEY and CDR2 SMNVEV (reference sequence). The CDR3 consists of 15 residues. CDR3 coding DNA: TGTGCCAGCAGACGAGACAGGGGAACCGGAAACACCATATATTTT. Protein: CASRRDRGTGNTIYF.

This clone was detected once. This chain links TRBV27 with TRBJ1-5; TRBD1 matches at 10 bases. The CDR3 runs to 20 residues. J was trimmed by 6 bases and V by 6 bases; bases with no gene match: 23. Germline loops: CDR1 MNHEY, CDR2 SMNVEV (reference sequence). CDR3 region: CASSSTPGVRTGGRTQPQHF. CDR3 DNA sequence: TGTGCCAGCAGCTCTACCCCAGGGGTTCGGACAGGGGGAAGAACTCAGCCCCAGCATTTT.

The CDR3 region is CASSESSGQPLEKLFF. CDR3 nucleotide sequence: TGCGCCAGCAGTGAGTCGTCGGGACAGCCATTAGAAAAACTGTTTTTT. The rearrangement joins TRBV10-1 to TRBJ1-4, with TRBD1 matching over 7 bases. Germline V gene data show CDR1 as WNHNN and CDR2 as SYGVQD (reference sequence). Trimming cost V 0 bases and J 8 bases; bases outside gene matches: 9. The CDR3 loop spans 16 amino acids.